The entry below gives a single TCR beta chain sequence along with its context. The antigen is not known. Germline CDR1 reads MNHEY; CDR2 reads SMNVEV (reference sequence). The CDR3 is made up of 14 amino acids. V was clipped by 1 base and J by 1 base, with 7 bases between them. Vbeta (60) and Jbeta (13) primers were used in the PCR. In the authors' methods: An analysis that came later counted roughly 80 million unique TCR beta chains, 10 million to 11 million shared. The table came from immunoSEQ multiplex PCR; TCRdb's copy has only in-frame clones and leaves some out. That table supplies the V and J calls and clone size; D and trimming were determined from the DNA. The table records roughly 110,000 clones, approximately 84% of them present only once. This specimen belongs to a study of cytomegalovirus exposure and HLA in healthy donors. The study, taken as a whole, reports: The number of N-insertions in an Asian-associated ancestry cluster was reportedly below the roughly 700-donor mean in a later analysis. Cytomegalovirus association was listed for 170 or so TCR beta chains.

The clonotype was recovered from a man between 25 and 39 years old in good health and CMV-seronegative. Sequencing used PBMCs. The J gene is TRBJ2-5, the V gene TRBV27, with D possibly TRBD2 on 6 matching bases. The CDR3 spells CASSLLAAQETQYF. CDR3 DNA: TGTGCCAGCAGTTTATTAGCGGCCCAAGAGACCCAGTACTTC.